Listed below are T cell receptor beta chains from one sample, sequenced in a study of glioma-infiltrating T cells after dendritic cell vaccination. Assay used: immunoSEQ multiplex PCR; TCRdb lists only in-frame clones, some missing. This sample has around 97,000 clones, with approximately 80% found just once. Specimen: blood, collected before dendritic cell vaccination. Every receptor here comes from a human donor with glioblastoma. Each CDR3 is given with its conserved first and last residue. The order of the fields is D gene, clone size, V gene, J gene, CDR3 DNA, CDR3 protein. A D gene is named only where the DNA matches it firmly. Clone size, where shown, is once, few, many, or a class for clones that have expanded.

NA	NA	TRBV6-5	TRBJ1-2	TGTGCCAGCAGTTACGCGGTTACTAACTATGGCTACACCTTC	CASSYAVTNYGYTF
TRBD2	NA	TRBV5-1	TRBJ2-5	TGCGCCAGCAGCTTCGGGGGGGGGCAGGAGACCCAGTACTTC	CASSFGGGQETQYF
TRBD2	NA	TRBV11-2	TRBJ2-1	TGTGCCAGCAGCGAGGGACTAGCGGGATACAATGAGCAGTTCTTC	CASSEGLAGYNEQFF
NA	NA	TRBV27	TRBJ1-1	TGTGCCAGCAGTTTATCCACGGGACACATGAACACTGAAGCTTTCTTT	CASSLSTGHMNTEAFF
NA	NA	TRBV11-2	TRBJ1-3	TGTGCCAGCAGCCGGCTCGGGGGGGAGCCTGGAAACACCATATATTTT	CASSRLGGEPGNTIYF
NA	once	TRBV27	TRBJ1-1	TGTGCCAGCAATCCCACAGGGAGAATGAACACTGAAGCTTTCTTT	CASNPTGRMNTEAFF
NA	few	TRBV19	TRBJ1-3	TGTGCCAGTAGTATATCCCGGAGCTCTGGAAACACCATATATTTT	CASSISRSSGNTIYF
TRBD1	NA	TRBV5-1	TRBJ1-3	TGCGCCAGCAGCCTAGGGACAGGGGACTATTCTGGAAACACCATATATTTT	CASSLGTGDYSGNTIYF
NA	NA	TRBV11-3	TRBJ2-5	TGTGCCAGCAGCTCACCCCAGGACGGGGGAACTCAAGAGACCCAGTACTTC	CASSSPQDGGTQETQYF
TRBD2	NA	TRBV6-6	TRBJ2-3	TGTGCCAGCAGTTACCTGGGGACTACCACAGATACGCAGTATTTT	CASSYLGTTTDTQYF
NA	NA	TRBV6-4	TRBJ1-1	TGTGCCAGCAGTGACTCGGCAGGGGAAAGGTCTGAAGCTTTCTTT	CASSDSAGERSEAFF
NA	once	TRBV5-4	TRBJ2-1	TGTGCCAGCAGCTTGTCCGCTAGAGATGAGCAGTTCTTC	CASSLSARDEQFF
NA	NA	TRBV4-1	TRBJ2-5	TGCGCCAGCAGCCTCGCGGCCCAAGAGACCCAGTACTTC	CASSLAAQETQYF
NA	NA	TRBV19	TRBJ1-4	TGTGCCAGCGCCTCCGGGCAGGGGAATGAAAAACTGTTTTTT	CASASGQGNEKLFF
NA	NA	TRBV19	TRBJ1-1	TGTGCCAGTAGCAGGGGTGGAACTGAAGCTTTCTTT	CASSRGGTEAFF
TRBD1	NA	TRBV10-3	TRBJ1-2	TGTGCCATCAGTGACACAGGGGACTATGGCTACACCTTC	CAISDTGDYGYTF
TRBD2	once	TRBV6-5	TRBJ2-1	TGTGCCAGCACCCCCGAGCGGGGGGCGGGTGAGCAGTTCTTC	CASTPERGAGEQFF
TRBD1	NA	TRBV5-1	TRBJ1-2	TGCGCCAGCAGCCAGGGCTGGGACAGCCTATATGGCTACACCTTC	CASSQGWDSLYGYTF
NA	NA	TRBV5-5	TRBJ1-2	TGTGCCAGCAGCGCCGACAGCTTCTATGGCTACACCTTC	CASSADSFYGYTF
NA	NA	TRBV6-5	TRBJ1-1	TGTGCCAGCAGTTCTGGAGGGAAAAGGAGGGCTTTCTTT	CASSSGGKRRAFF
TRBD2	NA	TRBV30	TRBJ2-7	TGTGCCTGGAGTGTACGTAGCGGGGGGGCGGAAGAGCAGTACTTC	CAWSVRSGGAEEQYF
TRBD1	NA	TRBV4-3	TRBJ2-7	TGCGCCAGCAGCGAAGGGACAGACCCCTCCTACGAGCAGTACTTC	CASSEGTDPSYEQYF
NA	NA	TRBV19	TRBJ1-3	TGTGCCAGTAGTACTCGGAGCCCCCCGGGAAACACCATATATTTT	CASSTRSPPGNTIYF
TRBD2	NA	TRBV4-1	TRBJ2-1	TGCGCCAGCAGCCAGGACTCTAGCGGAACGTTCTACAATGAGCAGTTCTTC	CASSQDSSGTFYNEQFF
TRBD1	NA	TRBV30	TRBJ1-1	TGTGCCTGGGACGATACAGGGGGCTGGACTGAAGCTTTCTTT	CAWDDTGGWTEAFF